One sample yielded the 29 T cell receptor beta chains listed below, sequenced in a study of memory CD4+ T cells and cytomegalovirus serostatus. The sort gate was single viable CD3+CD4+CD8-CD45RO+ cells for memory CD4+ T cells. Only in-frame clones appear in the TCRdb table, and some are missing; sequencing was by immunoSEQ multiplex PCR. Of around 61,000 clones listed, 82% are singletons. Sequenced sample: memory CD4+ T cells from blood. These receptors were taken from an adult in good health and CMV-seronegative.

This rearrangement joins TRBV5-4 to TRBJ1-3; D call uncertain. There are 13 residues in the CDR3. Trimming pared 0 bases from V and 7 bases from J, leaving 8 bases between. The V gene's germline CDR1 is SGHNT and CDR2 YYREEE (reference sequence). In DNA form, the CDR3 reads TGTGCCAGCAGCTTGGAAATCTCCAACACCATATATTTT. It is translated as CASSLEISNTIYF.

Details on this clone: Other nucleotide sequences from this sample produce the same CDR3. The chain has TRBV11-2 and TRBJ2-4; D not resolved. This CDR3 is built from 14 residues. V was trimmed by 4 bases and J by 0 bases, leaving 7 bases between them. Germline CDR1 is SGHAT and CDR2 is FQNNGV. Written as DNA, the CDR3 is TGTGCCAGCAGCTCCCGGTTAGCCAAAAACATTCAGTACTTC. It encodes CASSSRLAKNIQYF.

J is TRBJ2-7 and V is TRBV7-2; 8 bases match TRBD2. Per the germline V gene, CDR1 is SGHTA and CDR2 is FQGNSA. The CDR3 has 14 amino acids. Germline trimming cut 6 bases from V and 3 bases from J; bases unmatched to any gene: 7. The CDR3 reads CASSEREMRYEQYF. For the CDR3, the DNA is TGTGCCAGCAGTGAGCGGGAGATGCGCTACGAGCAGTACTTC.

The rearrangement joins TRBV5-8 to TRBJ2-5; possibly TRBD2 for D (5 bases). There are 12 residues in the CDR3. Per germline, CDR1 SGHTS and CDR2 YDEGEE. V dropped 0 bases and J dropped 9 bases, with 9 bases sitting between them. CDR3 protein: CASSLDVRAQYF. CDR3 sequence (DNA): TGTGCCAGCAGCTTGGATGTGAGGGCCCAGTACTTC. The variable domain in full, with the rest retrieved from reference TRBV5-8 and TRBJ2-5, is EAGVTQSPTHLIKTRGQQATLRCSPISGHTSVYWYQQALGLGLQFLLWYDEGEERNRGNFPPRFSGRQFPNYSSELNVNALELEDSALYLCASSLDVRAQYFGPGTRLLVL.

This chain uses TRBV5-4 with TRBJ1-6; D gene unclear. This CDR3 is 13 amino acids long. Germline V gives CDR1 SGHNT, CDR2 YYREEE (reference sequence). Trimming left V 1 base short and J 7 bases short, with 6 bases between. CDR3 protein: CASSLKANSPLHF. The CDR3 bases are TGTGCCAGCAGCTTGAAGGCGAATTCACCCCTCCACTTT.

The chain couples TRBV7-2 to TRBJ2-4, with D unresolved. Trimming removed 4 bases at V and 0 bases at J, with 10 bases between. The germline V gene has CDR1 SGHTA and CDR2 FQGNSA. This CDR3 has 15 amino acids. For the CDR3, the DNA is TGTGCCAGCAGCTCCGGACGGTTAGCCAAAAACATTCAGTACTTC. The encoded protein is CASSSGRLAKNIQYF.

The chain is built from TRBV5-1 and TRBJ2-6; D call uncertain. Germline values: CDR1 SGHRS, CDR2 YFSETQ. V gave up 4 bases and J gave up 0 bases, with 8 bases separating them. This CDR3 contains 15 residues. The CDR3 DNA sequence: TGCGCCAGCAGCCAAATGTCCTCTGGGGCCAACGTCCTGACTTTC. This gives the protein CASSQMSSGANVLTF.

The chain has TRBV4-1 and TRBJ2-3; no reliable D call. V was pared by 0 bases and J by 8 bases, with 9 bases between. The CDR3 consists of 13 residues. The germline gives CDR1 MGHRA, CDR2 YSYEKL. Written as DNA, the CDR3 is TGCGCCAGCAGCCAAGATCTAGTTAGTACGCAGTATTTT. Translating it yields CASSQDLVSTQYF.

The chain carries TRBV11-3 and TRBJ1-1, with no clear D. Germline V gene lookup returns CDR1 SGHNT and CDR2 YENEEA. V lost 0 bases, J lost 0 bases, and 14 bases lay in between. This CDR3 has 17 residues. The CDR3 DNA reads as TGTGCCAGCAGCTTAGAGCGTTACACCAGAATGAACACTGAAGCTTTCTTT. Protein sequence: CASSLERYTRMNTEAFF.

CDR3 nucleotides: TGTGCCAGCAGTCAGGGGACAGGATTCTACACCTTC. Translated: CASSQGTGFYTF. The chain is built from TRBV6-5 and TRBJ1-2; the match to TRBD1 covers 8 bases. This CDR3 region has 12 residues. V shed 5 bases and J 10 bases; nucleotides not matched to a gene: 6. Germline loops: CDR1 MNHEY, CDR2 SVGAGI.

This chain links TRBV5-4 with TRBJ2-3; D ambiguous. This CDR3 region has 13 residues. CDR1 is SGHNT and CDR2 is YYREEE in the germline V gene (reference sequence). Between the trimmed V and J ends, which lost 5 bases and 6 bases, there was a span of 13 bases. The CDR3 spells CASRLWSLDTQYF. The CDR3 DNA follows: TGTGCCAGCAGGCTGTGGAGTTTGGATACGCAGTATTTT.

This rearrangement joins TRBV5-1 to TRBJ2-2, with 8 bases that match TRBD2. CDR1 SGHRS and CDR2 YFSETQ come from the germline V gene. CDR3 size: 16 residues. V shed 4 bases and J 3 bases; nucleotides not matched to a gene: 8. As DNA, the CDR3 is TGCGCCAGCAGCGACGGCCGGCGGGGGGACACCGGGGAGCTGTTTTTT. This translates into CASSDGRRGDTGELFF.

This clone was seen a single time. The CDR3 is CAISELDVRGANVLTF. The CDR3 DNA is TGTGCCATCAGTGAGTTGGACGTGAGAGGGGCCAACGTCCTGACTTTC. The chain combines TRBV10-3 with TRBJ2-6; D gene ambiguous. Trimming cost V 1 base and J 4 bases, with 11 bases left between them. Per the germline V gene, CDR1 is ENHRY and CDR2 is SYGVKD. This CDR3 has 16 amino acids.

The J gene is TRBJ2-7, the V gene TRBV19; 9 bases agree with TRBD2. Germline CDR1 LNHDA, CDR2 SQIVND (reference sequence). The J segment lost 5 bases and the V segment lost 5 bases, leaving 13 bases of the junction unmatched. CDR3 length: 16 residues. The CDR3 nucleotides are TGTGCCAGTAGTGACCCCTCTGCGGGGGGGCTAGACGAGCAGTACTTC. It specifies CASSDPSAGGLDEQYF.

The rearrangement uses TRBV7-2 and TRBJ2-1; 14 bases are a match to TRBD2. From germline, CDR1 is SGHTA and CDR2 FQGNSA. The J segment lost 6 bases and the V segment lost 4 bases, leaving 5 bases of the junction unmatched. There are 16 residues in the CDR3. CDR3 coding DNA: TGTGCCAGCAGCTACGGACTAGCGGGGGGAAGCAATGAGCAGTTCTTC. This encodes CASSYGLAGGSNEQFF.

The CDR3 nucleotides read TGTGCCAGTAGTCCCAAGGGACAGGCCTATGGCTACACCTTC. It codes for CASSPKGQAYGYTF. The chain couples TRBV19 to TRBJ1-2, with 8 bases lining up with TRBD1. CDR3 size: 14 residues. Germline values: CDR1 LNHDA, CDR2 SQIVND (reference sequence). The trim removed 5 bases at V and 4 bases at J, leaving 6 bases unmatched.

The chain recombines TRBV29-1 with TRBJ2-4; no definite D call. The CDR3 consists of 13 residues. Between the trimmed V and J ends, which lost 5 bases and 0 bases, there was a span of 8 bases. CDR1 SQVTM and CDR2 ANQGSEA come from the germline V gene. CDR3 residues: CSVHYLAKNIQYF. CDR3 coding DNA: TGCAGCGTTCATTATTTAGCCAAAAACATTCAGTACTTC.

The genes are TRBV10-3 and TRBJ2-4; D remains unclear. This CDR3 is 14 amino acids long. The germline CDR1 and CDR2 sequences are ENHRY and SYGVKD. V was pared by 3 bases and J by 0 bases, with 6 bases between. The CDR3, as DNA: TGTGCCATCAGTGAAACAGTAGCCAAAAACATTCAGTACTTC. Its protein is CAISETVAKNIQYF.

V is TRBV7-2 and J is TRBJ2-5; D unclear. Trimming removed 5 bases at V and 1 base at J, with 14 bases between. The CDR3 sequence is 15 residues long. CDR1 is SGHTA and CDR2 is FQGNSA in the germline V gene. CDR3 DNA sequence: TGTGCCAGCAGCCCCCCTTCGGGCCTCCAAGAGACCCAGTACTTC. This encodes CASSPPSGLQETQYF.

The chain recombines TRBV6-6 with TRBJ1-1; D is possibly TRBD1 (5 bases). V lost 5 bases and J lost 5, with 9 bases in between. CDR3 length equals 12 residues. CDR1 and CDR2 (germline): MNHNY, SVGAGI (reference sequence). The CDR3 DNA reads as TGTGCCAGCAGTCAGGGTTTAACTGAAGCTTTCTTT. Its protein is CASSQGLTEAFF.

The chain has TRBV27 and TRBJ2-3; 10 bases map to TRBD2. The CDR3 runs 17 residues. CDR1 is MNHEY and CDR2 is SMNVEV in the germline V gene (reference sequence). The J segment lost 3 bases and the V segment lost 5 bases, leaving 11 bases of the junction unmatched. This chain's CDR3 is CASSARTSGWETDTQYF. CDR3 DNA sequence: TGTGCCAGCAGTGCCAGGACTAGCGGATGGGAGACAGATACGCAGTATTTT.

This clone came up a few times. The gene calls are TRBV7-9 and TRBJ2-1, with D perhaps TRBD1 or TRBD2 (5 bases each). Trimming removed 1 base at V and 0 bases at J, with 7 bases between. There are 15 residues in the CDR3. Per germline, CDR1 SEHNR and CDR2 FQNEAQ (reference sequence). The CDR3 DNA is TGTGCCAGCAGCTTAGGGGACCACTCCTACAATGAGCAGTTCTTC. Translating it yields CASSLGDHSYNEQFF.

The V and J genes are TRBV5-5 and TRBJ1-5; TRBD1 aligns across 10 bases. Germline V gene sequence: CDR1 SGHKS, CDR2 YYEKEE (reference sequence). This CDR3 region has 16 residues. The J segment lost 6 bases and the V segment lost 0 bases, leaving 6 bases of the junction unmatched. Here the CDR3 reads CASSLAATGGTQPQHF. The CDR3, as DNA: TGTGCCAGCAGCTTGGCCGCGACAGGGGGCACTCAGCCCCAGCATTTT.

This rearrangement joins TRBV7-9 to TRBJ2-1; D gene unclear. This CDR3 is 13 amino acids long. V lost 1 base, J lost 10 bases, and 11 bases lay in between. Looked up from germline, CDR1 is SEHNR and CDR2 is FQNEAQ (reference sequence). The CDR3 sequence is CASSLGVPQEQFF. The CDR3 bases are TGTGCCAGCAGCTTAGGGGTCCCCCAAGAGCAGTTCTTC.

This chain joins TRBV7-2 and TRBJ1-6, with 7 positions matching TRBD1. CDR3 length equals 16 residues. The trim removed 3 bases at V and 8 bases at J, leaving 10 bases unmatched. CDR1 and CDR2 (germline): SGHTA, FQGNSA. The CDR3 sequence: CASSFWRDRVHSPLHF. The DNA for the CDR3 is TGTGCCAGCAGCTTTTGGAGAGACAGGGTGCATTCACCCCTCCACTTT.

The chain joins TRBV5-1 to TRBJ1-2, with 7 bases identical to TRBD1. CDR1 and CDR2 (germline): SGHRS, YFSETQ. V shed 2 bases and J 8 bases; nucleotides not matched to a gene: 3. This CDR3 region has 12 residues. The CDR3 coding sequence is TGCGCCAGCAGCTTACAGGGGCTGGGCTACACCTTC. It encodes CASSLQGLGYTF.

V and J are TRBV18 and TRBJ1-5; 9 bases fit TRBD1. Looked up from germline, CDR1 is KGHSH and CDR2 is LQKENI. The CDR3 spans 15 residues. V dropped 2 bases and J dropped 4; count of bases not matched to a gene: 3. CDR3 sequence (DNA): TGTGCCAGCTCACCAACCGGGACAGGGAATCAGCCCCAGCATTTT. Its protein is CASSPTGTGNQPQHF.

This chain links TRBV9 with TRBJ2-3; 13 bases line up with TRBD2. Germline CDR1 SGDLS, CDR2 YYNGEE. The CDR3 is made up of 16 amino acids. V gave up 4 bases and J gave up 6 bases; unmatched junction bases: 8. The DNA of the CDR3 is TGTGCCAGCAGCCCCCGACTAGCGGGGGGCGGGGATACGCAGTATTTT. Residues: CASSPRLAGGGDTQYF.

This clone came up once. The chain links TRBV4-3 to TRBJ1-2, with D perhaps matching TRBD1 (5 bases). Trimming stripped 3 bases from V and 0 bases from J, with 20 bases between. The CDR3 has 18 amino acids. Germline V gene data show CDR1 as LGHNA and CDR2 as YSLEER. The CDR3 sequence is CASSQELVRQGSNYGYTF. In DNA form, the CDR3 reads TGCGCCAGCAGCCAGGAACTTGTGAGGCAGGGCTCTAACTATGGCTACACCTTC.